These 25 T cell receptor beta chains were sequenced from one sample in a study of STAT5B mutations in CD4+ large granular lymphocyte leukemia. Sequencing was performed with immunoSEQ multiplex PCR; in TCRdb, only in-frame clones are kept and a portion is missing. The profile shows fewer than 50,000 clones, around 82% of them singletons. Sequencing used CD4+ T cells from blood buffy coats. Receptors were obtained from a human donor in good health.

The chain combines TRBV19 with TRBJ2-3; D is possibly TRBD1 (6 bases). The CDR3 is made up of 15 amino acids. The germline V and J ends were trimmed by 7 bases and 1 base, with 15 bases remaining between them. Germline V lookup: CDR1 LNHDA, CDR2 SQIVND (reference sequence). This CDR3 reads CASTYRETGTDTQYF. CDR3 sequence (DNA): TGTGCCAGTACGTACAGGGAAACGGGCACAGATACGCAGTATTTT.

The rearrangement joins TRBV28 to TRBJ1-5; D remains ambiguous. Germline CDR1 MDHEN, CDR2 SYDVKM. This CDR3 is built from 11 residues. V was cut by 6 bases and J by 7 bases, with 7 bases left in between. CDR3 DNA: TGTGCCAGCAGCAGCGAGCAGCCCCAGCATTTT. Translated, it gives CASSSEQPQHF.

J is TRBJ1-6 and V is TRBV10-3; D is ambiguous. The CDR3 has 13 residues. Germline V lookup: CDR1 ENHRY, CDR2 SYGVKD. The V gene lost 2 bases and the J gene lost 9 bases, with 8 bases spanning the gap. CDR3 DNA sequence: TGTGCCATCAGTGAGGTCACGGGTTCACCCCTCCACTTT. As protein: CAISEVTGSPLHF.

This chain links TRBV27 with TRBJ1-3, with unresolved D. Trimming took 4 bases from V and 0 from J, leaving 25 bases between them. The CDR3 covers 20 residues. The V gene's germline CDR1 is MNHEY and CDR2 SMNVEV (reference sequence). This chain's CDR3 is CASSSGRPRRTARSGNTIYF. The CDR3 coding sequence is TGTGCCAGCAGTTCTGGGAGGCCTCGCAGAACCGCCCGCTCTGGAAACACCATATATTTT.

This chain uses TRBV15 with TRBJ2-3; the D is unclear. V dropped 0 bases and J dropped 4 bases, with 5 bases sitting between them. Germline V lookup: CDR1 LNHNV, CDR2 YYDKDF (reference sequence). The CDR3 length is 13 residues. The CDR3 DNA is TGTGCCACCAGCAGAGATAACCCAGATACGCAGTATTTT. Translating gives CATSRDNPDTQYF.

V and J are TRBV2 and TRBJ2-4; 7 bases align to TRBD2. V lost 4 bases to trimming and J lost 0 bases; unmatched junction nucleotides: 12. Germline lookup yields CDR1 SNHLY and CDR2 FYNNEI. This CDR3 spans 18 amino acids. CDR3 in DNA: TGTGCCAGCAGTGTACGCCCGCGAGCGGGGATAGCCAAAAACATTCAGTACTTC. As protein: CASSVRPRAGIAKNIQYF.

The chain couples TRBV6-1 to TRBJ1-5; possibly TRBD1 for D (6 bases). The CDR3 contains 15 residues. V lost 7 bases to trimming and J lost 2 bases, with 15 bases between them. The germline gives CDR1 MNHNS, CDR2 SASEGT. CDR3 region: CASTRVQGGNQPQHF. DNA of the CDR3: TGTGCCAGCACCCGAGTACAGGGTGGCAATCAGCCCCAGCATTTT.

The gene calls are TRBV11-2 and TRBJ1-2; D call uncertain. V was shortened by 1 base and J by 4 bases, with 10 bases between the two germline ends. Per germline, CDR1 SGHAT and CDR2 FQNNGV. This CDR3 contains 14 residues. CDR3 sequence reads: CASSLAFSVYGYTF. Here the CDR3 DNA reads TGTGCCAGCAGCTTAGCTTTTTCAGTCTATGGCTACACCTTC.

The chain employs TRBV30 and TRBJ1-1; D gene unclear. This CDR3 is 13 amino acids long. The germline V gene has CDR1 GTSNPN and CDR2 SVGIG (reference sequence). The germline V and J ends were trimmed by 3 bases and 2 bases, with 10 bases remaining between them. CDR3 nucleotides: TGTGCCTGGAGGGCAACACCAAACACTGAAGCTTTCTTT. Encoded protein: CAWRATPNTEAFF.

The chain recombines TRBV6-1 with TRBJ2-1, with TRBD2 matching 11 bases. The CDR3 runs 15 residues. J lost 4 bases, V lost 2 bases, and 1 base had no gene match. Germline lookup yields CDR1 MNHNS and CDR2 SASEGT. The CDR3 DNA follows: TGTGCCAGCAGTGAACTAGCGGGGGGTTACAATGAGCAGTTCTTC. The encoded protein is CASSELAGGYNEQFF.

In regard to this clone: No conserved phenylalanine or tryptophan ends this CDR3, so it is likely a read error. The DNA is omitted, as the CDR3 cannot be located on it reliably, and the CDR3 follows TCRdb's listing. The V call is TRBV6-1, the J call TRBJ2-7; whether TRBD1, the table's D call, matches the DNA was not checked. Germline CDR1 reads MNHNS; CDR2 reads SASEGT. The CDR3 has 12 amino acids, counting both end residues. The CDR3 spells CASSEVGQGPSL.

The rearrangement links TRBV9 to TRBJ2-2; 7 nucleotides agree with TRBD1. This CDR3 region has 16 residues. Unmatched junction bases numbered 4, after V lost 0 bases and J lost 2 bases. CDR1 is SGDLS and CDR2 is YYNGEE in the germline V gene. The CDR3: CASSVGQGDNTGELFF. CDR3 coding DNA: TGTGCCAGCAGCGTAGGACAGGGAGATAACACCGGGGAGCTGTTTTTT.

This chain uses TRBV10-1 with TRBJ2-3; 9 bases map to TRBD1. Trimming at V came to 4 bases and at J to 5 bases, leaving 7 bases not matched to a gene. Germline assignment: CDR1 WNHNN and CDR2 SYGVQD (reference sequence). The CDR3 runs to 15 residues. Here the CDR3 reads CASSGGTGRRDTQYF. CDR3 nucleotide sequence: TGCGCCAGCAGTGGCGGGACAGGGAGACGAGATACGCAGTATTTT.

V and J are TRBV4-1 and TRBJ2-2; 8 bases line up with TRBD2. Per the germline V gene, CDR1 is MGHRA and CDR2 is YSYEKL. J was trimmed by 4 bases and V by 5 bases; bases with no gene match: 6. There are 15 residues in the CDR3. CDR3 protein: CASSSSGTSTGELFF. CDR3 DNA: TGCGCCAGCAGCTCATCCGGGACTAGCACCGGGGAGCTGTTTTTT.

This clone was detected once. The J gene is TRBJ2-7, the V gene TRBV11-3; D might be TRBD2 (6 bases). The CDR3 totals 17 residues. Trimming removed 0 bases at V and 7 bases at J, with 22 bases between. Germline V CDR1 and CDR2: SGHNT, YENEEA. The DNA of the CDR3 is TGTGCCAGCAGCTTAGATGTCCGGACTGAGGGGAGGACGGAGCAGTACTTC. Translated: CASSLDVRTEGRTEQYF.

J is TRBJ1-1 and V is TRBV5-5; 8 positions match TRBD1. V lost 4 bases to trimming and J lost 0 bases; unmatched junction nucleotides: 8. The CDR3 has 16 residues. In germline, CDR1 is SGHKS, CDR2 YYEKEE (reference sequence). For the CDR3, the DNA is TGTGCCAGCAGCCGTACGGGACAGGCCGTGAACACTGAAGCTTTCTTT. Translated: CASSRTGQAVNTEAFF.

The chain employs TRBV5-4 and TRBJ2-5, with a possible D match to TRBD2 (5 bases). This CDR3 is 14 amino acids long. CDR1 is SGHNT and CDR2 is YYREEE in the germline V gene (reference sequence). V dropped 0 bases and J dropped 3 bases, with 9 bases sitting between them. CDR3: CASSLGGVKETQYF. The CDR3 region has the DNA TGTGCCAGCAGCTTGGGGGGAGTTAAAGAGACCCAGTACTTC.

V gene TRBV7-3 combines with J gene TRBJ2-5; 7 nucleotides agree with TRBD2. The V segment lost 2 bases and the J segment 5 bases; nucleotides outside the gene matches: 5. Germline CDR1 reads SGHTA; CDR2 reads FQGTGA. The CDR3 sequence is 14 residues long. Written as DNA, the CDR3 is TGTGCCAGCAGCTTAGCGGGGGTTGGGGAGACCCAGTACTTC. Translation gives CASSLAGVGETQYF.

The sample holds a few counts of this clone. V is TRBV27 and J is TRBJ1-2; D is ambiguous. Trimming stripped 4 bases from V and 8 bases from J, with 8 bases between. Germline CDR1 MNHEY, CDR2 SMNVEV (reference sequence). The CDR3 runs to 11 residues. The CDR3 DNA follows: TGTGCCAGCAGTTCCGGTTTAGGCTACACCTTC. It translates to CASSSGLGYTF.

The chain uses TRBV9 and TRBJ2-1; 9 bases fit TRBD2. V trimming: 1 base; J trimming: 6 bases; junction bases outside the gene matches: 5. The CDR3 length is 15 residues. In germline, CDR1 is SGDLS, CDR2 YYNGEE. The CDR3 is CASSVQAGGPNEQFF. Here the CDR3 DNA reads TGTGCCAGCAGCGTACAGGCGGGAGGGCCCAATGAGCAGTTCTTC.

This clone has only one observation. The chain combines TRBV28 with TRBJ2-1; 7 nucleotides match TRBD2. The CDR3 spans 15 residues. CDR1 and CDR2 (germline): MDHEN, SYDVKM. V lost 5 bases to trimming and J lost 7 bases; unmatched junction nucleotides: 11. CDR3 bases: TGTGCCAGCAGTCCTGAAGTATACGGGAGGAATGAGCAGTTCTTC. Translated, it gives CASSPEVYGRNEQFF.

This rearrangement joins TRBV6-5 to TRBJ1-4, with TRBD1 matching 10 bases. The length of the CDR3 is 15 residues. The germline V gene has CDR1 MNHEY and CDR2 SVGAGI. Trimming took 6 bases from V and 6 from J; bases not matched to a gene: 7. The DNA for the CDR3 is TGTGCCAGCAGCAGAACCGGGACAGGGGATGAAAAACTGTTTTTT. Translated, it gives CASSRTGTGDEKLFF.

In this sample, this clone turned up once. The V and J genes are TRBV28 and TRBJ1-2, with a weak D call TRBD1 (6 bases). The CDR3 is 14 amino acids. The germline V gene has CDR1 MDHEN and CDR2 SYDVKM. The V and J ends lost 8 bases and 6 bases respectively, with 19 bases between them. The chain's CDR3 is CASFLTGTYHGYTF. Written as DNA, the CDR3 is TGTGCCAGCTTTCTTACCGGGACATACCATGGCTACACCTTC.

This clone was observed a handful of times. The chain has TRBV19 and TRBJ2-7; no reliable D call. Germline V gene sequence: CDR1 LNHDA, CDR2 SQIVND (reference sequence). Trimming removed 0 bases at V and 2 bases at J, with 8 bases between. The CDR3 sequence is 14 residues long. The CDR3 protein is CASSIDRLAYEQYF. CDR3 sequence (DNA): TGTGCCAGTAGTATAGATCGCCTAGCCTACGAGCAGTACTTC. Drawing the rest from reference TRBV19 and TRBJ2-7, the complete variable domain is DGGITQSPKYLFRKEGQNVTLSCEQNLNHDAMYWYRQDPGQGLRLIYYSQIVNDFQKGDIAEGYSVSREKKESFPLTVTSAQKNPTAFYLCASSIDRLAYEQYFGPGTRLTVT.

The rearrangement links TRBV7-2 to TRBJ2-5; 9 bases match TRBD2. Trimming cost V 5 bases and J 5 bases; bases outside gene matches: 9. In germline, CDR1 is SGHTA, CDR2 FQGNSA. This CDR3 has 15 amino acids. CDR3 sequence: CASSKALAGYETQYF. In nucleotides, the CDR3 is TGTGCCAGCAGCAAAGCCCTAGCGGGGTACGAGACCCAGTACTTC.